The rows below give T cell receptor beta chains drawn from one sample of a study of blood T cell repertoires in COVID-19. Libraries were prepared by immunoSEQ multiplex PCR; TCRdb keeps only in-frame clonotypes and omits some of them. The table has approximately 57,000 clones, roughly four fifths seen once. Specimen: peripheral blood. The receptors come from a woman of 80 years or more with acute or convalescent COVID-19. The CDR3 runs from the conserved cysteine through the conserved F or W. A D gene is named only where the DNA matches it firmly. Part of the rows lack a size; the others show once, few, many or a class for expanded clones.

clone_size d_call j_call v_call cdr3_aa cdr3_nt
few - TRBJ2-7 TRBV6-1 CASSEKGSGKANEQYF TGTGCCAGCAGTGAAAAGGGGTCAGGGAAGGCGAACGAGCAGTACTTC
few - TRBJ2-1 TRBV19 CASSSVEQFF TGTGCCAGTAGTTCGGTTGAGCAGTTCTTC
- TRBD1 TRBJ1-5 TRBV23-1 CASSHPTGSYNQPQHF TGCGCCAGCAGTCACCCGACAGGGAGTTACAATCAGCCCCAGCATTTT
- - TRBJ1-2 TRBV24-1 CATSEEGVYGYTF TGTGCCACCAGTGAAGAAGGGGTCTATGGCTACACCTTC
- TRBD1 TRBJ1-3 TRBV6-5 CASTATGNSGNTIYF TGTGCCAGCACCGCGACAGGGAACTCTGGAAACACCATATATTTT
- - TRBJ2-2 TRBV2 CASRNEGTSTGELFF TGTGCCAGCAGGAACGAAGGGACTTCCACCGGGGAGCTGTTTTTT
- - TRBJ1-2 TRBV7-9 CASSTIYGYTF TGTGCCAGCAGCACTATCTATGGCTACACCTTC
- - TRBJ1-2 TRBV3-1/TRBV3-2 CASSRPNNYGYTF TGTGCCAGCAGCCGCCCTAATAACTATGGCTACACCTTC
- TRBD2 TRBJ2-1 TRBV19 CASSRTRVMNNEQFF TGTGCCAGTAGCAGGACTAGAGTAATGAACAATGAGCAGTTCTTC
- - TRBJ2-2 TRBV27 CASSSTNTGELFF TGTGCCAGCAGTTCAACGAACACCGGGGAGCTGTTTTTT
few - TRBJ2-1 TRBV7-2 CASSLVSGVGNEQFF TGTGCCAGCAGCTTAGTTTCGGGTGTCGGGAATGAGCAGTTCTTC
- TRBD1 TRBJ2-2 TRBV27 CASRTGGGAGELFF TGTGCCAGCAGAACAGGGGGAGGTGCCGGGGAGCTGTTTTTT
- TRBD1 TRBJ1-5 TRBV7-2 CASSLDNRGLQPQHF TGTGCCAGCAGCTTAGATAACAGGGGGCTTCAGCCCCAGCATTTT
once - TRBJ1-5 TRBV28 CATLKSMGLSSNQPQHF TGTGCCACCCTAAAATCCATGGGGCTCTCGAGCAATCAGCCCCAGCATTTT
once - TRBJ1-2 TRBV11-2 CASSPRPGGVYGYTF TGTGCCAGCAGCCCCCGACCAGGCGGGGTCTATGGCTACACCTTC
once - TRBJ1-3 TRBV9 CASSVDSVGRTVYF TGTGCCAGCAGCGTAGATTCCGTGGGTCGGACAGTATATTTT
once - TRBJ1-3 TRBV9 CASSVAARGNTIYF TGTGCCAGCAGCGTAGCCGCCCGGGGAAACACCATATATTTT
- TRBD1 TRBJ1-2 TRBV7-9 CASSPWDRGNYGYTF TGTGCCAGCAGCCCCTGGGACAGGGGGAACTATGGCTACACCTTC
- - TRBJ1-5 TRBV21-1 CASSAQGVGNQPQHF TGTGCCAGCAGCGCACAGGGCGTTGGCAATCAGCCCCAGCATTTT
- - TRBJ2-2 TRBV5-1 CASTVDTPRTGELFF TGCGCCAGCACGGTGGACACCCCGAGGACCGGGGAGCTGTTTTTT
- - TRBJ1-6 TRBV3-1/TRBV3-2 CASSQEVVSGGISPLHF TGTGCCAGCAGCCAAGAGGTTGTTTCCGGGGGGATATCACCCCTCCACTTT
- - TRBJ1-4 TRBV24-1 CATSDSYRGSNEKLFF TGTGCCACCAGTGATTCCTACAGAGGGTCTAATGAAAAACTGTTTTTT
- - TRBJ2-3 TRBV6-2/TRBV6-3 CASSYSTRRLGTDTQYF TGTGCCAGCAGTTACTCGACACGTCGGTTGGGCACAGATACGCAGTATTTT
- - TRBJ2-1 TRBV9 CASSARQSSYNEQFF TGTGCCAGCAGCGCTAGGCAGAGCTCCTACAATGAGCAGTTCTTC
- - TRBJ2-4 TRBV19 CASSSSTGERVYFKDF TGTGCCAGTAGTTCCTCAACGGGGGAGCGAGTATATTTTAAGGACTTC
- TRBD1 TRBJ2-3 TRBV29-1 CSASGTVTDTQYF TGCAGCGCTTCTGGGACAGTTACAGATACGCAGTATTTT
- TRBD1 TRBJ2-3 TRBV5-6 CASSWGTGTDTQYF TGTGCCAGCAGCTGGGGGACAGGCACAGATACGCAGTATTTT
- - TRBJ2-7 TRBV30 CAWTDSYEQYF TGTGCCTGGACCGACAGCTACGAGCAGTACTTC